Following are 11 T cell receptor beta chains from one sample sequenced in a study of Graves' ophthalmopathy and Graves' hyperthyroidism. Amplifying from RNA transcripts, the study obtained TCR beta CDR3 regions. A first-round RT-PCR used HTBI primers, followed by a second-round multiplex PCR. TCRdb processed the multiplex PCR reads anew with MiXCR; each CDR3 protein has one entry. This sample yields hundreds of thousands of distinct CDR3 sequences, of which 20% to 25% are seen a single time; 2.5% to 3.5% belongs to the top ten. Sequencing was performed on peripheral blood. Receptor source: a woman between 18 and 29 years old with stable Graves' hyperthyroidism.

This clonotype was seen ten or more times. The chain has TRBV7-2 and TRBJ1-2; D gene unclear. The germline gives CDR1 SGHTA, CDR2 FQGNSA. Trimming took off 1 base at V and 5 bases at J, with 11 bases between the two ends. This CDR3 comprises 14 residues. The DNA for the CDR3 is TGTGCCAGCAGCTTAGAGAGAGTTACATATGGCTACACCTTC. This sequence encodes CASSLERVTYGYTF.

This clonotype was recorded many times. In DNA, the CDR3 is TGTGCCAGCAGCTGGGACGCAGGAAACACCATATATTTT. Residues: CASSWDAGNTIYF. V gene TRBV7-3 combines with J gene TRBJ1-3, with a tentative D call TRBD1 (5 bases). Trimming left V 4 bases short and J 4 bases short, with 8 bases between. The CDR3 loop spans 13 amino acids. Germline lookup yields CDR1 SGHTA and CDR2 FQGTGA. Variable domain in full (rest from reference TRBV7-3 and TRBJ1-3): GAGVSQTPSNKVTEKGKYVELRCDPISGHTALYWYRQSLGQGPEFLIYFQGTGAADDSGLPNDRFFAVRPEGSVSTLKIQRTERGDSAVYLCASSWDAGNTIYFGEGSWLTVV.

This chain joins TRBV28 and TRBJ1-2, with TRBD1 matching over 7 bases. The length of the CDR3 is 13 residues. CDR1 and CDR2 from the germline V gene are MDHEN and SYDVKM. J lost 6 bases, V lost 5 bases, and 6 bases had no gene match. In DNA form, the CDR3 reads TGTGCCAGCAGTCAACAGGGGTCTGATGGCTACACCTTC. It specifies CASSQQGSDGYTF.

This clonotype was detected many times. The chain uses TRBV6-4 and TRBJ1-5; TRBD1 is a possible D gene (6 bases). CDR3 size: 19 residues. Germline CDR1 MRHNA, CDR2 SNTAGT. Trimming took off 7 bases at V and 1 base at J, with 26 bases between the two ends. The CDR3 DNA reads as TGTGCCAGCATTCCCACCTTAGGGTCCGGGGGCAAGAGCAATCAGCCCCAGCATTTT. Translating gives CASIPTLGSGGKSNQPQHF.

This clonotype was detected ten times or more. The chain recombines TRBV10-3 with TRBJ2-6, with D perhaps matching TRBD1 (6 bases). The V gene's germline CDR1 is ENHRY and CDR2 SYGVKD. Trimming took 3 bases from V and 0 from J, leaving 9 bases between them. This CDR3 is 16 amino acids long. CDR3: CAISESRGSGANVLTF. The DNA for the CDR3 is TGTGCCATCAGTGAATCCAGGGGCTCTGGGGCCAACGTCCTGACTTTC.

The chain links TRBV6-1 to TRBJ1-5; tentative D call: TRBD1 (5 bases). The germline V gene encodes CDR1 MNHNS and CDR2 SASEGT. Trimming removed 4 bases at V and 1 base at J, with 14 bases between. CDR3 length: 16 residues. The CDR3 here is CASSGQGGQSNQPQHF. Here the CDR3 DNA reads TGTGCCAGCAGTGGGCAGGGAGGTCAAAGCAATCAGCCCCAGCATTTT.

In its sample, this clonotype was seen many times. V and J are TRBV2 and TRBJ2-3; 9 bases map to TRBD2. The CDR3 has 15 residues. The ends lost 6 bases at V and 3 bases at J; junction bases unmatched: 7. Looked up from germline, CDR1 is SNHLY and CDR2 is FYNNEI. The CDR3 region is CASRGLAGWTDTQYF. The CDR3 DNA sequence: TGTGCCAGCAGGGGGCTAGCGGGATGGACAGATACGCAGTATTTT. Full variable domain (outside the CDR3, taken from reference TRBV2 and TRBJ2-3): EPEVTQTPSHQVTQMGQEVILRCVPISNHLYFYWYRQILGQKVEFLVSFYNNEISEKSEIFDDQFSVERPDGSNFTLKIRSTKLEDSAMYFCASRGLAGWTDTQYFGPGTRLTVL.

This clonotype was found many times. The genes are TRBV7-3 and TRBJ2-2; D might be TRBD1 (5 bases). CDR1 and CDR2 (germline): SGHTA, FQGTGA. The CDR3 has 14 residues. The V gene lost 3 bases and the J gene lost 1 base, with 6 bases spanning the gap. The chain's CDR3 is CASSFRGNTGELFF. Written as DNA, the CDR3 is TGTGCCAGCAGCTTTAGGGGGAACACCGGGGAGCTGTTTTTT. The full variable domain, with the rest looked up from reference TRBV7-3 and TRBJ2-2, is GAGVSQTPSNKVTEKGKYVELRCDPISGHTALYWYRQSLGQGPEFLIYFQGTGAADDSGLPNDRFFAVRPEGSVSTLKIQRTERGDSAVYLCASSFRGNTGELFFGEGSRLTVL.

This rearrangement joins TRBV6-1 to TRBJ1-2; 7 bases agree with TRBD1. The CDR3 loop spans 14 amino acids. Trimming at V came to 5 bases and at J to 5 bases, leaving 8 bases not matched to a gene. Germline V gene lookup returns CDR1 MNHNS and CDR2 SASEGT. The CDR3 DNA reads TGTGCCAGCAGTCAACCTGGGACAGCGTATGGCTACACCTTC. This codes for CASSQPGTAYGYTF.

This clonotype showed up just a few times. The junction and the germline gene differ at one end; a read error may be behind it. The chain carries TRBV27 and TRBJ2-7; D tentatively fits TRBD1 or TRBD2 (6 bases each). The CDR3 runs to 13 residues. In germline, CDR1 is MNHEY, CDR2 SMNVEV (reference sequence). In DNA form, the CDR3 reads TGTTCCAGCAGTTTGGGGGGCGGGTACGAGCAGTACTTC. Translated, it gives CSSSLGGGYEQYF.

A few counts support this clonotype. This clone may be a read error of a much larger clone one base away. This chain uses TRBV5-1 with TRBJ1-1, with TRBD1 identical over 11 bases. Looked up from germline, CDR1 is SGHRS and CDR2 is YFSETQ. With V trimmed by 4 bases and J by 4 bases, 6 bases remained unmatched. CDR3 length: 15 amino acids. CDR3 DNA: TGCGCCAGCAGCGCCGGACAGGGGGCGAGCACTGAAGCTTTCTTT. It is translated as CASSAGQGASTEAFF.